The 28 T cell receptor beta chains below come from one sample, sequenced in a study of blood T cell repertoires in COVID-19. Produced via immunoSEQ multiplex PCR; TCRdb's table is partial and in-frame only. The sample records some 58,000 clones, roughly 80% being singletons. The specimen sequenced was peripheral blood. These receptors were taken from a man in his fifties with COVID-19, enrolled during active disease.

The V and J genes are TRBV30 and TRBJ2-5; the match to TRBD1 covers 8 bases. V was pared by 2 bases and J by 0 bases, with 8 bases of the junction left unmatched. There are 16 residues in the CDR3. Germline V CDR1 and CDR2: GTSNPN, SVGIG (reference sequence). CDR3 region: CAWSFTDRVNQETQYF. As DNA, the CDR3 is TGTGCCTGGAGTTTTACGGACAGGGTGAACCAAGAGACCCAGTACTTC. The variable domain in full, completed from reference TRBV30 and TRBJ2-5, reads SQTIHQWPATLVQPVGSPLSLECTVEGTSNPNLYWYRQAAGRGLQLLFYSVGIGQISSEVPQNLSASRPQDRQFILSSKKLLLSDSGFYLCAWSFTDRVNQETQYFGPGTRLLVL.

CDR3 nucleotides: TGTGCCAGCAGTTACGGAGGGACGAGGACTGAAGCTTTCTTT. It encodes CASSYGGTRTEAFF. The J gene is TRBJ1-1, the V gene TRBV6-5; perhaps TRBD1 as D (5 bases). The CDR3 covers 14 residues. V dropped 2 bases and J dropped 5 bases, with 12 bases sitting between them. Per germline, CDR1 MNHEY and CDR2 SVGAGI.

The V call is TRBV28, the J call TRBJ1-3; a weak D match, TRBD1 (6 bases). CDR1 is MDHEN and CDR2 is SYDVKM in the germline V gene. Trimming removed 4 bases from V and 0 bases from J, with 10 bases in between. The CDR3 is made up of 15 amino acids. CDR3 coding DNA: TGTGCCAGCAGTTCCGGACAGTTCTCTGGAAACACCATATATTTT. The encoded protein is CASSSGQFSGNTIYF.

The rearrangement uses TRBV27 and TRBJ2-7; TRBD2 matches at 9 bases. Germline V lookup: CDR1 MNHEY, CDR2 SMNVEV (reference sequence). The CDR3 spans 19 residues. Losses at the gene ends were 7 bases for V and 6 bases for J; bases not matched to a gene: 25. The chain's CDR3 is CASKGAGAGGPFALGEQYF. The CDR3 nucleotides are TGTGCCAGCAAGGGGGCTGGGGCGGGAGGGCCTTTTGCTCTGGGCGAGCAGTACTTC.

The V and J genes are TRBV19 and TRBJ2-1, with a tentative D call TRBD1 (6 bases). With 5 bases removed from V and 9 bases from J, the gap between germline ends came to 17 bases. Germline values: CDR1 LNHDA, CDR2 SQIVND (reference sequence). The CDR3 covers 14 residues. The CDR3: CASSRAGVVTEQFF. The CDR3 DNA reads TGTGCCAGTAGTCGAGCAGGGGTCGTAACTGAGCAGTTCTTC.

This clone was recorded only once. CDR3 sequence: CASSQPGGTSGGYTF. The CDR3 DNA follows: TGTGCCAGCAGCCAACCGGGGGGCACATCGGGTGGCTACACCTTC. This sequence joins TRBV3-1 (or the pseudogene TRBV3-2) and TRBJ1-2; tentative D call: TRBD1 (6 bases). The ends were cut back, 2 bases at V and 7 bases at J, with 17 bases in the middle. From germline, CDR1 is LGHDT and CDR2 YNNKEL (reference sequence). This CDR3 contains 15 residues.

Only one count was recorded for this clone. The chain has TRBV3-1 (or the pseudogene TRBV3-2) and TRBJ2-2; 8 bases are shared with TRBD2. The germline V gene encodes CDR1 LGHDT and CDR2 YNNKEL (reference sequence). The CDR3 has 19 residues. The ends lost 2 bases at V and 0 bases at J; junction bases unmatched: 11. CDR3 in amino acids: CASSQQRSGSRPNTGELFF. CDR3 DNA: TGTGCCAGCAGCCAACAACGGAGCGGGAGCCGTCCGAACACCGGGGAGCTGTTTTTT.

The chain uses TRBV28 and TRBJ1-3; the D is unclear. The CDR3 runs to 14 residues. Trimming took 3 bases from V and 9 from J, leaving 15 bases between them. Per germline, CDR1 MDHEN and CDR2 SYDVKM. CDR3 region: CASSFSRPGGTIYF. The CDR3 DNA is TGTGCCAGCAGTTTTTCCAGACCCGGCGGCACCATATATTTT. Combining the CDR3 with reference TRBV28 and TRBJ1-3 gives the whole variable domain DVKVTQSSRYLVKRTGEKVFLECVQDMDHENMFWYRQDPGLGLRLIYFSYDVKMKEKGDIPEGYSVSREKKERFSLILESASTNQTSMYLCASSFSRPGGTIYFGEGSWLTVV.

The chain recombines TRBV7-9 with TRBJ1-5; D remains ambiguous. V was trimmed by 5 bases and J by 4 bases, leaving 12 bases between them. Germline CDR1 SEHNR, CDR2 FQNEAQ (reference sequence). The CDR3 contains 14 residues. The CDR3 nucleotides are TGTGCCAGCAGCCCCACGGACTCAAATCAGCCCCAGCATTTT. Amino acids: CASSPTDSNQPQHF. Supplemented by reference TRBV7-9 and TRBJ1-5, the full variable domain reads DTGVSQNPRHKITKRGQNVTFRCDPISEHNRLYWYRQTLGQGPEFLTYFQNEAQLEKSRLLSDRFSAERPKGSFSTLEIQRTEQGDSAMYLCASSPTDSNQPQHFGDGTRLSIL.

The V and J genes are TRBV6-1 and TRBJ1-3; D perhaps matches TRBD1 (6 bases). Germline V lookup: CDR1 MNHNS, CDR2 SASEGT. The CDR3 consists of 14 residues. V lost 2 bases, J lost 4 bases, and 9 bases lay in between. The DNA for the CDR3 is TGTGCCAGCAGTGAACTACAGGGAGGAAACACCATATATTTT. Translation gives CASSELQGGNTIYF.

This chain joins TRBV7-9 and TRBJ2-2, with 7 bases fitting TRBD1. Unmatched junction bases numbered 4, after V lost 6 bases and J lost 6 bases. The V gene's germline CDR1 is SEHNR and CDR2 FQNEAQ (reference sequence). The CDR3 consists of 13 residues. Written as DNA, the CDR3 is TGTGCCAGCAGTAAGACAGGGCCCGGGGAGCTGTTTTTT. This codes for CASSKTGPGELFF. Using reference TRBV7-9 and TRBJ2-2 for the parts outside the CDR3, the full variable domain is DTGVSQNPRHKITKRGQNVTFRCDPISEHNRLYWYRQTLGQGPEFLTYFQNEAQLEKSRLLSDRFSAERPKGSFSTLEIQRTEQGDSAMYLCASSKTGPGELFFGEGSRLTVL.

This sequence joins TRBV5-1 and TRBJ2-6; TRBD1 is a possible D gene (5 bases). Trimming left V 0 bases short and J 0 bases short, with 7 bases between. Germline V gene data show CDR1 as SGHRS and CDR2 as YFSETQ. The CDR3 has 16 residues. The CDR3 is CASSLVGVSGANVLTF. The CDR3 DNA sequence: TGCGCCAGCAGCTTGGTAGGGGTCTCTGGGGCCAACGTCCTGACTTTC.

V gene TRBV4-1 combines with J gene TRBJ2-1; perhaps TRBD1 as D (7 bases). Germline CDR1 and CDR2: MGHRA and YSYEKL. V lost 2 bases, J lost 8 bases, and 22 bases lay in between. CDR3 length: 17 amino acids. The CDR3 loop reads CASSQPPGGSGIDEQFF. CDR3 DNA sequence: TGCGCCAGCAGCCAACCGCCAGGGGGGAGTGGTATCGATGAGCAGTTCTTC.

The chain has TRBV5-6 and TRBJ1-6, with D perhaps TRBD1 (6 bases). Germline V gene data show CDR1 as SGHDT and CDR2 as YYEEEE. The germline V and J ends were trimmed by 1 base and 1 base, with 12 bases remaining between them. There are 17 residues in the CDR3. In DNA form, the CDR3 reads TGTGCCAGCAGCTTGAAGCCAGGGGCATCCTATAATTCACCCCTCCACTTT. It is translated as CASSLKPGASYNSPLHF.

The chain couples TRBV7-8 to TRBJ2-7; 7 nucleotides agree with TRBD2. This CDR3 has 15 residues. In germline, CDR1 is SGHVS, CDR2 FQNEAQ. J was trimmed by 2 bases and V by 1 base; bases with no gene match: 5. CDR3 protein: CASSLESGLAYEQYF. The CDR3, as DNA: TGTGCCAGCAGCTTAGAATCCGGACTAGCCTACGAGCAGTACTTC.

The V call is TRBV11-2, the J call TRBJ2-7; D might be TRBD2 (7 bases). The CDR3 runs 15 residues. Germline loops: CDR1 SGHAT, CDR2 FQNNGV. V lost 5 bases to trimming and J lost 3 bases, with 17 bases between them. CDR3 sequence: CASSREGGGGYEQYF. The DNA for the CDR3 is TGTGCCAGCAGCCGAGAGGGGGGGGGCGGCTACGAGCAGTACTTC.

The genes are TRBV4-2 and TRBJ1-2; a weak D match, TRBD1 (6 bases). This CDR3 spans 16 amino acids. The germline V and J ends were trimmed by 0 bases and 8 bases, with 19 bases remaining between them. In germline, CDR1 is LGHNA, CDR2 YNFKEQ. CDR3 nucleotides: TGTGCCAGCAGCCAAGATGCGACTACAGGGATTCGCGGCTACACCTTC. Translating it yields CASSQDATTGIRGYTF.

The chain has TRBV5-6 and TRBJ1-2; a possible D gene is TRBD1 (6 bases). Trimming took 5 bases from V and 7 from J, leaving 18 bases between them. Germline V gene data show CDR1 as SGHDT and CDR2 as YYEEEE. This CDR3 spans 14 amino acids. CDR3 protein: CASRPDSSSPGYTF. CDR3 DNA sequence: TGTGCCAGCAGGCCGGACAGCAGCTCCCCTGGCTACACCTTC.

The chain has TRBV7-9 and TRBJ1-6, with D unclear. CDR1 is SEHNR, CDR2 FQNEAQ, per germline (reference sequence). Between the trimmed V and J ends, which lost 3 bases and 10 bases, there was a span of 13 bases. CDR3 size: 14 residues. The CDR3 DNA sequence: TGTGCCAGCAGCTTGGACTTATCGGGCTCACCCCTCCACTTT. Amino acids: CASSLDLSGSPLHF.

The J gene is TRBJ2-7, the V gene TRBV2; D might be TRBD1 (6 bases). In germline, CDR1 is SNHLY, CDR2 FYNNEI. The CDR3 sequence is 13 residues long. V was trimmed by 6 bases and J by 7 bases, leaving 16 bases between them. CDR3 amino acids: CASRGQMVFEQYF. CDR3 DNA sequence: TGTGCCAGCAGAGGACAGATGGTTTTTGAGCAGTACTTC.

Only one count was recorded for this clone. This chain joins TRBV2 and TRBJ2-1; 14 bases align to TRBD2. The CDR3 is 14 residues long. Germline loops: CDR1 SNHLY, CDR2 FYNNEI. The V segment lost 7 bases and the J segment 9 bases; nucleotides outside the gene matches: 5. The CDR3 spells CASNGLAGGGEQFF. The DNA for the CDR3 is TGTGCCAGCAATGGACTAGCGGGAGGTGGTGAGCAGTTCTTC.

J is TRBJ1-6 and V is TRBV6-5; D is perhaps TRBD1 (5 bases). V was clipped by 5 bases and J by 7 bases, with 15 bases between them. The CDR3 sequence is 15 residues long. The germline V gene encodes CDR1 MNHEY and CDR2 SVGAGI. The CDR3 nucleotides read TGTGCCAGCAGTACCGTTGGGGGAGGAAATTCACCCCTCCACTTT. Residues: CASSTVGGGNSPLHF.

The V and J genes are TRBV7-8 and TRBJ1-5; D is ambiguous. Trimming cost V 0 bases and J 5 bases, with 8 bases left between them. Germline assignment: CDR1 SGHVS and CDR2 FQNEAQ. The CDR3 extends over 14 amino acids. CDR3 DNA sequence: TGTGCCAGCAGCTTAGCTGAGGAGGATCAGCCCCAGCATTTT. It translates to CASSLAEEDQPQHF.

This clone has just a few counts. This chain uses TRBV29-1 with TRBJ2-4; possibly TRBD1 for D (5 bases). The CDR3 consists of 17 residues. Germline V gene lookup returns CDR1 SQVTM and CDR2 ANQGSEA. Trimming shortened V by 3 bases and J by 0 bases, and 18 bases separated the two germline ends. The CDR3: CSVEMTVASLAKNIQYF. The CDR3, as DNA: TGCAGCGTTGAGATGACAGTAGCTTCTCTAGCCAAAAACATTCAGTACTTC.

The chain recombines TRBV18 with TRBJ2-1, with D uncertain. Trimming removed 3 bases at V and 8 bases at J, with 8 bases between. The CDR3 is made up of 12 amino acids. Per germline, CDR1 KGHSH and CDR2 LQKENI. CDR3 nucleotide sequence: TGTGCCAGCTCACCCCTAGGAGATGAGCAGTTCTTC. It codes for CASSPLGDEQFF.

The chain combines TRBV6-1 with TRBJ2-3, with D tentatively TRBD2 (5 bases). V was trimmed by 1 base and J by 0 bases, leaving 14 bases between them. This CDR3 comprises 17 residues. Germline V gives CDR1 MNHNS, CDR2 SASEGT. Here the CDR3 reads CASSEEGVESSTDTQYF. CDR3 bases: TGTGCCAGCAGTGAAGAGGGAGTGGAGTCTAGCACAGATACGCAGTATTTT.

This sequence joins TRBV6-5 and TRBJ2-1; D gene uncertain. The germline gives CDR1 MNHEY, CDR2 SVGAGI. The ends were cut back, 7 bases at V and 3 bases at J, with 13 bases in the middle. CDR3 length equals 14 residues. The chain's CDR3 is CASTRKSDYNEQFF. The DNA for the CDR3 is TGTGCCAGCACTAGGAAGAGCGACTACAATGAGCAGTTCTTC.

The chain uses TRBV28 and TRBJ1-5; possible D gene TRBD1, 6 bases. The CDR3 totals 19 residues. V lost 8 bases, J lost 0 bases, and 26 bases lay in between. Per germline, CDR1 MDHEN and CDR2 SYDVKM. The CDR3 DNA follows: TGTGCCAGCGGGACATTAGGTTGGACAGACCAAAATAGCAATCAGCCCCAGCATTTT. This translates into CASGTLGWTDQNSNQPQHF.